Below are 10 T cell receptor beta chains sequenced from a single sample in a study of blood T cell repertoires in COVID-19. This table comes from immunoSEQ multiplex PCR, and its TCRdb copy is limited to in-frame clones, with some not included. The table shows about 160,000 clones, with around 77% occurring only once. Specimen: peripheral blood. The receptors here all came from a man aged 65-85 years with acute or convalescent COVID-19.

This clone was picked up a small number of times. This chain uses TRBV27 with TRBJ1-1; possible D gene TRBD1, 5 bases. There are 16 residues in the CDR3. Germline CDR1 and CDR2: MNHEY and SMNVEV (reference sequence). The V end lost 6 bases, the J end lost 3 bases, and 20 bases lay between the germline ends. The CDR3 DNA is TGTGCCAGCAGCAAAGGGTGGGGAGGGGATTACACTGAAGCTTTCTTT. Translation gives CASSKGWGGDYTEAFF.

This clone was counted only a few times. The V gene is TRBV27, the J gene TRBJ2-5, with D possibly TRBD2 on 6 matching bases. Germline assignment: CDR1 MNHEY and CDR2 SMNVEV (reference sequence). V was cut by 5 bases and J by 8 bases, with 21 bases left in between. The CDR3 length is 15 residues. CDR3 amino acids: CASSLWGGERDTQYF. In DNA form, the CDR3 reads TGTGCCAGCAGTCTATGGGGCGGGGAAAGAGATACCCAGTACTTC.

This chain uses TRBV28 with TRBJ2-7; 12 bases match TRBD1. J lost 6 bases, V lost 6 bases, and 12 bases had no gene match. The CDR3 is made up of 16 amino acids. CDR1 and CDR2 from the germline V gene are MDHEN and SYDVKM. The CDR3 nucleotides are TGTGCCAGCAGCCGAGTGGGGACAGGGGGCGCGAGCGAGCAGTACTTC. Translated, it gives CASSRVGTGGASEQYF.

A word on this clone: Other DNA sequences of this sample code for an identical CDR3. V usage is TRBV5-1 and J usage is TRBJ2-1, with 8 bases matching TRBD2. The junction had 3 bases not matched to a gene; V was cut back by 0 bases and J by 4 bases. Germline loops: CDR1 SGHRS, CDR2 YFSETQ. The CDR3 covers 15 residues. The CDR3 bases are TGCGCCAGCAGCTTGGGCACTAGCGGTTACAATGAGCAGTTCTTC. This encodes CASSLGTSGYNEQFF.

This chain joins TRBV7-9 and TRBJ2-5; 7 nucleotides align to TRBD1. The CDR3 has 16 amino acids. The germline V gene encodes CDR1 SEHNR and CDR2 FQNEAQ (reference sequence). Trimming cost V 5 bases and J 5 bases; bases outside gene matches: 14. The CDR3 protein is CASSPRDPTGWETQYF. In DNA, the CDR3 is TGTGCCAGCAGCCCCCGGGACCCGACAGGGTGGGAGACCCAGTACTTC.

CDR3: CAISGDSETQYF. The CDR3 nucleotides read TGTGCCATCTCCGGGGATTCGGAGACCCAGTACTTC. The V call is TRBV10-3, the J call TRBJ2-5; possible D gene TRBD2, 5 bases. This CDR3 has 12 amino acids. The germline CDR1 and CDR2 sequences are ENHRY and SYGVKD. V lost 8 bases, J lost 5 bases, and 12 bases lay in between.

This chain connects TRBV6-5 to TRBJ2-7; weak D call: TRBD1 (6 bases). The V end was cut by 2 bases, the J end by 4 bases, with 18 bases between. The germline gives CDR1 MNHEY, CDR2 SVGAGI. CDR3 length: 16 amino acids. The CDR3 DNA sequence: TGTGCCAGCAGTTACCTCCGGCAGGGGATAAAATACGAGCAGTACTTC. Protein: CASSYLRQGIKYEQYF.

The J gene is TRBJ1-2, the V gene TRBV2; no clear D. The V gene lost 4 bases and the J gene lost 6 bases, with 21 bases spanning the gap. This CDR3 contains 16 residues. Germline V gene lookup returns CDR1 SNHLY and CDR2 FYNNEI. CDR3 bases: TGTGCCAGCAGTGTGCGCAGAGGGTATTTGGTCGATGGCTACACCTTC. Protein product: CASSVRRGYLVDGYTF.

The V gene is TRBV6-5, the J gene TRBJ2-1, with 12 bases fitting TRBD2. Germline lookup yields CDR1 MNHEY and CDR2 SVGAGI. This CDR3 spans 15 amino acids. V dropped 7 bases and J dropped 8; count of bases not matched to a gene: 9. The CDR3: CASTSGASGGDEQFF. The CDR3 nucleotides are TGTGCCAGCACCAGCGGGGCTAGCGGGGGGGATGAGCAGTTCTTC.

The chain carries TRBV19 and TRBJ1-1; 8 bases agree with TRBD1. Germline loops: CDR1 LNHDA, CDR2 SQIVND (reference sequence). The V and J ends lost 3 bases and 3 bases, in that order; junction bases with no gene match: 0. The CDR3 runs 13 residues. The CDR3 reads CASSMDRDTEAFF. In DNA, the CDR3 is TGTGCCAGTAGTATGGACAGGGACACTGAAGCTTTCTTT.